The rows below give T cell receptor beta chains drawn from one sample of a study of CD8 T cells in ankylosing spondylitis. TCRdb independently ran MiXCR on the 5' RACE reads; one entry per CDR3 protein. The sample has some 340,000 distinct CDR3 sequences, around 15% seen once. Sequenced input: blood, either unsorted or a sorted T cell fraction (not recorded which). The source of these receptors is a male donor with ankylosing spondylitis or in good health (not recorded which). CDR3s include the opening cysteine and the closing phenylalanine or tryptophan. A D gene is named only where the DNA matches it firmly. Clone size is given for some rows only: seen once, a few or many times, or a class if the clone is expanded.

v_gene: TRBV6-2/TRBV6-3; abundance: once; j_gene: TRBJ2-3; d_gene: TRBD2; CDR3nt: TGTGCCAGCAGTTCCTATCTAGCGGGAGACCCAGATACGCAGTATTTT; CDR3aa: CASSSYLAGDPDTQYF
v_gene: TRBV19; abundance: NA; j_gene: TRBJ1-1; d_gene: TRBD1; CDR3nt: TGTGCCAGTAGACTGACAGGGAGAAGGACTGAAGCTTTCTTT; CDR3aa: CASRLTGRRTEAFF
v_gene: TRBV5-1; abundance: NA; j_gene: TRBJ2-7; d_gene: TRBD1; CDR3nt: TGCGCCAGCAAAACCCGGGACAGGGACCTCTACGAGCAGTACTTC; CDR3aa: CASKTRDRDLYEQYF
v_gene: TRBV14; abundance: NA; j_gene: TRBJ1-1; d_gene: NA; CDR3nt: TGTGCCAGCAGCCAACAAAAGGCGCCGGATACTAACACTGAAGCTTTCTTT; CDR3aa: CASSQQKAPDTNTEAFF
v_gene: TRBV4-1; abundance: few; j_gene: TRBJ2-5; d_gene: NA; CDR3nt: TGCGCCAGCAGCCAACCCGAGCGGAGGGCCTGGGAGACCCAGTACTTC; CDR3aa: CASSQPERRAWETQYF
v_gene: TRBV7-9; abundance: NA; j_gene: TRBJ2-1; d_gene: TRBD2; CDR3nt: TGTGCCAGCGGGGGAGGGTTGCTCTATTACTACAATGAGCAGTTCTTC; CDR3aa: CASGGGLLYYYNEQFF
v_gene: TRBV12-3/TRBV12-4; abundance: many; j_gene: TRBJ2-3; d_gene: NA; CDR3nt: TGTGCCAGCTTATCGTACGGCGGTTCTAGCACAGATACGCAGTATTTT; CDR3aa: CASLSYGGSSTDTQYF
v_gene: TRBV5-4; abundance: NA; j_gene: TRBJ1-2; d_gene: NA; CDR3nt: TGTGCCAGCAGCTTTGACAGCCTTGGCTACACCTTC; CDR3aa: CASSFDSLGYTF
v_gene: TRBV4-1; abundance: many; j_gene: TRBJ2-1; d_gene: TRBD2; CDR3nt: TGCGCCAGCAGCCAAGGGACTAGCGGGGGGGGCTCCTACAATGAGCAGTTCTTC; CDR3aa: CASSQGTSGGGSYNEQFF
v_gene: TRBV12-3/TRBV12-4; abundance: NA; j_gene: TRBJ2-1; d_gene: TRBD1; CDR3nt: TGTGCCACCGGGACAGGGAATGAGCAGTTCTTC; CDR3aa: CATGTGNEQFF
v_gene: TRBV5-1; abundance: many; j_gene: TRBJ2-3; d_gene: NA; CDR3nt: TGCGCCAGCAGCTCCTCTCCCTCAGATACGCAGTATTTT; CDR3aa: CASSSSPSDTQYF
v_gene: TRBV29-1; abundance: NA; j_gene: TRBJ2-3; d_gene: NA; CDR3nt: TGCAGCGTTGAAGAGGCGGGACCTAGCACAGATACGCAGTATTTT; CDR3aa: CSVEEAGPSTDTQYF
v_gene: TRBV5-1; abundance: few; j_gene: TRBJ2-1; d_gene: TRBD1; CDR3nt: TGCGCCAGCAGCTCTGAGAGACAGGGGGCCCGAAGGCACAATGAGCAGTTCTTC; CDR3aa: CASSSERQGARRHNEQFF
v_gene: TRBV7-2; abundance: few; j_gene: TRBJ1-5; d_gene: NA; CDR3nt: TGTGCCAGCAGCTTTGTGCAAAATCAGCCCCAGCATTTT; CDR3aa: CASSFVQNQPQHF
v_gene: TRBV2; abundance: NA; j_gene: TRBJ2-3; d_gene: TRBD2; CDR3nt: TGTGCCAGCAGTGAAGAGGGTACGCTAGCGGCATTAGCTTTAGGCTCAGATACGCAGTATTTT; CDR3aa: CASSEEGTLAALALGSDTQYF